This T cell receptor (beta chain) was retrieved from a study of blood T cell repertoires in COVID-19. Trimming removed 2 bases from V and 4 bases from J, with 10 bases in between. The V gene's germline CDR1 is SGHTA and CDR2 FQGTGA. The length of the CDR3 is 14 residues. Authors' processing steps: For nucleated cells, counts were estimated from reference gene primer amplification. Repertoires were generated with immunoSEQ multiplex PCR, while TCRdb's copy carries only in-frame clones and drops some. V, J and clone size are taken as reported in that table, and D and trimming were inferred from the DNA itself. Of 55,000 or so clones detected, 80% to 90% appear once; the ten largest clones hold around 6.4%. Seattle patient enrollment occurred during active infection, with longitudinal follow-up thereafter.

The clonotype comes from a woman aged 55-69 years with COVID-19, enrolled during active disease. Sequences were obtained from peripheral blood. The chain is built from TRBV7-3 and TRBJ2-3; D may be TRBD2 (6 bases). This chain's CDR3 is CASSLFAGPDTQYF. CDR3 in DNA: TGTGCCAGCAGCTTATTCGCGGGGCCAGATACGCAGTATTTT.